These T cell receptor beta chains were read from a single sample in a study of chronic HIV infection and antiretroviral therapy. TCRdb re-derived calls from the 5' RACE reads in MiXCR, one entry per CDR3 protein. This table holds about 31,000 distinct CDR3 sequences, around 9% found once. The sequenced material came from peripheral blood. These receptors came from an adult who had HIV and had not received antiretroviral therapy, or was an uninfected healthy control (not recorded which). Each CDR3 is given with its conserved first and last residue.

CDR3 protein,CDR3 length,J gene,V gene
CASSVPTGATYGYTF,15,TRBJ1-2,TRBV2
CASSLGRNTEAFF,13,TRBJ1-1,TRBV5-6
CASSLVEASGTDTQYF,16,TRBJ2-3,TRBV5-1
CASSLVAGGGDTQYF,15,TRBJ2-3,TRBV7-2
CASSSTSGGFNTQYF,15,TRBJ2-3,TRBV7-3
CSAGVVSNEQFF,12,TRBJ2-1,TRBV20-1
CASSHSTMTSGGYYNEQFF,19,TRBJ2-1,TRBV3-1
CSVERGGENTEAFF,14,TRBJ1-1,TRBV29-1
CASSSPSGLGNTIYF,15,TRBJ1-3,TRBV7-9
CSVVTSGSPYEQYF,14,TRBJ2-7,TRBV29-1
CASSEIGVMRNGQFF,15,TRBJ2-1,TRBV25-1
CASSVWGDTQYF,12,TRBJ2-3,TRBV3-1
CASKGQGIYGYTF,13,TRBJ1-2,TRBV27
CASSQPEGALNEAFF,15,TRBJ1-1,TRBV3-1
CASSESGGLNTEAFF,15,TRBJ1-1,TRBV2
CASSSDRFTDTQYF,14,TRBJ2-3,TRBV12-3/TRBV12-4
CASSPDRNYGYTF,13,TRBJ1-2,TRBV28
CASSPRGQGANYGYTF,16,TRBJ1-2,TRBV4-2
CASSQDPGAYEQYF,14,TRBJ2-7,TRBV4-2